The 24 T cell receptor beta chains below were found in one sample sequenced in a study of blood T cell repertoires in COVID-19. Clones were read by immunoSEQ multiplex PCR, and TCRdb kept only the in-frame ones, dropping some. The sample consists of some 500,000 clones, around 87% of them appearing once. Material: PBMCs or T cells enriched from blood (not recorded which). These receptors were taken from a middle-aged woman who had recovered from COVID-19.

The gene calls are TRBV13 and TRBJ2-1, with 13 bases aligning to TRBD2. J was trimmed by 0 bases and V by 4 bases; bases with no gene match: 9. The CDR3 sequence is 19 residues long. Germline CDR1 and CDR2: PRHDT and FYEKMQ (reference sequence). The CDR3 loop reads CASSSIGLAGAPSYNEQFF. The CDR3 DNA reads as TGTGCCAGCAGCTCCATAGGACTAGCGGGAGCCCCCTCCTACAATGAGCAGTTCTTC.

The rearrangement links TRBV24-1 to TRBJ1-1; D is possibly TRBD1 (6 bases). This CDR3 region has 14 residues. The germline gives CDR1 KGHDR, CDR2 SFDVKD. The germline V and J ends were trimmed by 5 bases and 7 bases, with 16 bases remaining between them. The CDR3 region is CATSGWGLVDEAFF. CDR3 DNA sequence: TGTGCCACCAGTGGGTGGGGGCTGGTCGATGAAGCTTTCTTT.

The rearrangement joins TRBV18 to TRBJ2-6, with a weak D call TRBD2 (6 bases). This CDR3 region has 14 residues. V dropped 3 bases and J dropped 5 bases, with 8 bases sitting between them. CDR1 and CDR2 (germline): KGHSH, LQKENI. The CDR3 coding sequence is TGTGCCAGCTCACCTAGCGGATGGGCCAACGTCCTGACTTTC. Amino acids: CASSPSGWANVLTF. The complete variable domain, with remaining parts taken from reference TRBV18 and TRBJ2-6, reads NAGVMQNPRHLVRRRGQEARLRCSPMKGHSHVYWYRQLPEEGLKFMVYLQKENIIDESGMPKERFSAEFPKEGPSILRIQQVVRGDSAAYFCASSPSGWANVLTFGAGSRLTVL.

The J gene is TRBJ1-4, the V gene TRBV5-1; the match to TRBD1 covers 7 bases. Per germline, CDR1 SGHRS and CDR2 YFSETQ. J gave up 3 bases and V 0 bases, and 2 bases lay outside the gene matches. CDR3 size: 15 residues. CDR3 sequence reads: CASSLEGQPNEKLFF. As DNA, the CDR3 is TGCGCCAGCAGCTTGGAGGGACAGCCTAATGAAAAACTGTTTTTT.

The V and J genes are TRBV10-2 and TRBJ2-1; possibly TRBD2 for D (5 bases). The CDR3 totals 11 residues. V lost 6 bases and J lost 14, with 14 bases in between. Germline V gene lookup returns CDR1 WSHSY and CDR2 SAAADI. The CDR3 loop is CASRSPLEEFF. CDR3 in DNA: TGCGCCAGCAGGTCCCCACTAGAAGAGTTCTTC.

The rearrangement uses TRBV7-8 and TRBJ2-7; TRBD1 is a possible D gene (6 bases). Trimming left V 3 bases short and J 2 bases short, with 11 bases between. There are 14 residues in the CDR3. Looked up from germline, CDR1 is SGHVS and CDR2 is FQNEAQ. The chain's CDR3 is CASSFGTPTYEQYF. For the CDR3, the DNA is TGTGCCAGCAGCTTCGGGACACCGACCTACGAGCAGTACTTC.

This rearrangement joins TRBV7-2 to TRBJ1-5; a possible D gene is TRBD1 (5 bases). Per the germline V gene, CDR1 is SGHTA and CDR2 is FQGNSA. V was cut by 1 base and J by 6 bases, with 19 bases left in between. The CDR3 contains 17 residues. The CDR3 loop reads CASSLEFGQGFLQPQHF. The CDR3 nucleotides read TGTGCCAGCAGCTTAGAATTTGGTCAGGGATTTCTTCAGCCCCAGCATTTT.

The rearrangement joins TRBV29-1 to TRBJ1-2; possible D gene TRBD1, 6 bases. Germline V gives CDR1 SQVTM, CDR2 ANQGSEA. The CDR3 runs to 13 residues. Between the trimmed V and J ends, which lost 6 bases and 4 bases, there was a span of 15 bases. This CDR3 reads CSVGDIWSYGYTF. Here the CDR3 DNA reads TGCAGCGTAGGGGACATTTGGAGCTATGGCTACACCTTC.

This clone was recorded only once. The chain uses TRBV30 and TRBJ1-4, with unresolved D. The V and J ends lost 3 bases and 3 bases respectively, with 8 bases between them. Germline lookup yields CDR1 GTSNPN and CDR2 SVGIG (reference sequence). The CDR3 sequence is 13 residues long. The CDR3 protein is CAWSTGSNEKLFF. CDR3 DNA sequence: TGTGCCTGGAGCACGGGGTCTAATGAAAAACTGTTTTTT.

V usage is TRBV12-5 and J usage is TRBJ2-6; D ambiguous. Germline CDR1 is LGHNT and CDR2 is FRNRAP. Deletions cut 2 bases from V and 5 bases from J, with 10 bases between. The CDR3 is 15 amino acids. In nucleotides, the CDR3 is TGTGCTAGTGGTTTGAACCTGGAGAGGGCCAACGTCCTGACTTTC. It translates to CASGLNLERANVLTF.

Concerning this clone itself: Other DNA sequences in this sample translate to the same CDR3. The V gene is TRBV18, the J gene TRBJ2-1, with TRBD2 as a possible D gene (6 bases). The CDR3 totals 16 residues. Germline V gene lookup returns CDR1 KGHSH and CDR2 LQKENI. Trimming stripped 2 bases from V and 0 bases from J, with 11 bases between. The CDR3 sequence: CASSPTGASSYNEQFF. The CDR3 DNA sequence: TGTGCCAGCTCACCAACGGGAGCTAGCTCCTACAATGAGCAGTTCTTC.

The chain has TRBV5-4 and TRBJ1-1; D is undetermined. Looked up from germline, CDR1 is SGHNT and CDR2 is YYREEE (reference sequence). V lost 0 bases and J 0 bases, leaving 9 bases between the germline ends. There are 15 residues in the CDR3. CDR3 amino acids: CASSLAGTVNTEAFF. As DNA, the CDR3 is TGTGCCAGCAGCTTGGCCGGCACAGTGAACACTGAAGCTTTCTTT.

This chain links TRBV13 with TRBJ2-7; no reliable D call. The V end lost 4 bases, the J end lost 7 bases, and 14 bases lay between the germline ends. CDR3 length: 13 amino acids. Germline assignment: CDR1 PRHDT and CDR2 FYEKMQ (reference sequence). Here the CDR3 DNA reads TGTGCCAGCAGCTCACCAGATCGTTGGGAGCAGTACTTC. Its protein is CASSSPDRWEQYF.

This chain joins TRBV29-1 and TRBJ2-1; no clear D. The germline V and J ends were trimmed by 3 bases and 5 bases, with 2 bases remaining between them. CDR3 size: 10 residues. Germline V lookup: CDR1 SQVTM, CDR2 ANQGSEA. The CDR3 DNA is TGCAGCGTTGATAACAATGAGCAGTTCTTC. Its translation is CSVDNNEQFF.

This chain uses TRBV10-2 with TRBJ2-1; D is ambiguous. V was cut by 6 bases and J by 0 bases, with 12 bases left in between. This CDR3 has 15 residues. CDR1 is WSHSY, CDR2 SAAADI, per germline. This CDR3 is CASRPSASSYNEQFF. The CDR3 DNA is TGCGCCAGCAGACCAAGCGCGAGCTCCTACAATGAGCAGTTCTTC.

To note about this clone: A read error may account for a junction end that differs from germline. The chain has TRBV6-1 and TRBJ2-1, with 9 bases that match TRBD2. This CDR3 is 15 amino acids long. Germline CDR1 reads MNHNS; CDR2 reads SASEGT. CDR3 nucleotides: TGTGCCAGCAGGGAAGCGGGAGGTGGCTACAATGAGCAGTTCTTC. This codes for CASREAGGGYNEQFF.

The chain uses TRBV7-9 and TRBJ1-1; possible D gene TRBD1, 6 bases. The CDR3 has 13 residues. V shed 4 bases and J shed 5 bases, with 11 bases lying between them. Germline V lookup: CDR1 SEHNR, CDR2 FQNEAQ (reference sequence). The CDR3 nucleotides are TGTGCCAGCAGCTCGTTCACAGGGACTGAAGCTTTCTTT. The encoded protein is CASSSFTGTEAFF.

This clone has just one count. This chain joins TRBV7-6 and TRBJ2-7, with 11 bases matching TRBD2. Germline CDR1 reads SGHVS; CDR2 reads FNYEAQ. This CDR3 region has 17 residues. V was pared by 4 bases and J by 5 bases, with 13 bases of the junction left unmatched. CDR3 DNA: TGTGCCAGCAGCTCCGGCCCTCTGACTAGCGGGACCGACGAGCAGTACTTC. Protein sequence: CASSSGPLTSGTDEQYF.

V and J are TRBV14 and TRBJ2-3, with D perhaps matching TRBD2 (6 bases). The CDR3 contains 15 residues. CDR1 and CDR2 from the germline V gene are SGHDN and FVKESK. V lost 0 bases and J lost 4, with 11 bases in between. The CDR3 reads CASSQDWLAADTQYF. DNA for the CDR3: TGTGCCAGCAGCCAAGACTGGTTAGCGGCAGATACGCAGTATTTT.

This sequence joins TRBV2 and TRBJ1-1; D unclear. Trimming took 3 bases from V and 1 from J, leaving 18 bases between them. Germline assignment: CDR1 SNHLY and CDR2 FYNNEI. The CDR3 is 17 amino acids. The CDR3 loop reads CASSEFRILLANTEAFF. CDR3 nucleotides: TGTGCCAGCAGTGAGTTCCGCATCCTACTAGCGAACACTGAAGCTTTCTTT. Using reference TRBV2 and TRBJ1-1 for the parts outside the CDR3, the full variable domain is EPEVTQTPSHQVTQMGQEVILRCVPISNHLYFYWYRQILGQKVEFLVSFYNNEISEKSEIFDDQFSVERPDGSNFTLKIRSTKLEDSAMYFCASSEFRILLANTEAFFGQGTRLTVV.

This sequence joins TRBV7-2 and TRBJ2-7; 11 bases agree with TRBD2. In germline, CDR1 is SGHTA, CDR2 FQGNSA. V shed 3 bases, J shed 2 bases, and the junction held 12 bases outside the gene matches. The CDR3 covers 18 residues. CDR3 coding DNA: TGTGCCAGCAGCTTTACGGCTAGCGGGGGGTGGCCCACCTACGAGCAGTACTTC. As protein: CASSFTASGGWPTYEQYF. Looking up the rest from reference TRBV7-2 and TRBJ2-7 gives the full variable domain: GAGVSQSPSNKVTEKGKDVELRCDPISGHTALYWYRQSLGQGLEFLIYFQGNSAPDKSGLPSDRFSAERTGGSVSTLTIQRTQQEDSAVYLCASSFTASGGWPTYEQYFGPGTRLTVT.

The chain has TRBV29-1 and TRBJ1-3; D unclear. The CDR3 has 13 residues. Germline V CDR1 and CDR2: SQVTM, ANQGSEA. The V end lost 7 bases, the J end lost 6 bases, and 16 bases lay between the germline ends. The CDR3 DNA sequence: TGCAGCGGCCCGGAGGCGGAGGTAAACACCATATATTTT. Amino acids: CSGPEAEVNTIYF.

This sequence joins TRBV28 and TRBJ2-1; no definite D call. CDR1 MDHEN and CDR2 SYDVKM come from the germline V gene. Between the trimmed V and J ends, which lost 7 bases and 6 bases, there was a span of 7 bases. This CDR3 has 11 residues. CDR3 amino acids: CASTLSNEQFF. CDR3 DNA sequence: TGTGCCAGCACCCTCTCCAATGAGCAGTTCTTC.

This clone was found once. The rearrangement links TRBV11-3 to TRBJ1-6; 7 nucleotides align to TRBD1. The trim removed 7 bases at V and 2 bases at J, leaving 14 bases unmatched. The CDR3 sequence is 18 residues long. Germline assignment: CDR1 SGHNT and CDR2 YENEEA. In DNA form, the CDR3 reads TGTGCCAGCACATTTACAGGGGAGGAAGTCCCCTATAATTCACCCCTCCACTTT. Protein sequence: CASTFTGEEVPYNSPLHF.